These T cell receptor beta chains were read from a single sample in a study of cytomegalovirus exposure and HLA in healthy donors. Produced via immunoSEQ multiplex PCR; TCRdb's table is partial and in-frame only. Its clone listing holds about 70,000 clones. The sample comprised PBMCs. The receptors come from a female donor in good health and CMV-seropositive. Each CDR3 is given with its conserved first and last residue. The D gene is left open where the match is weak.

J,length,V,D,DNA,CDR3
TRBJ2-7,17,TRBV5-4,TRBD2,TGTGCCAGCAGCCCGGGGGGTGCTGCGGGGGAAATTTACGAGCAGTACTTC,CASSPGGAAGEIYEQYF
TRBJ2-7,12,TRBV28,.,TGTGCCAGCAGGCACGGAGCAAGGGAGCAGTACTTC,CASRHGAREQYF
TRBJ1-1,14,TRBV7-2,.,TGTGCCAGCAGTTTAAACCCCGGGGACACTGAAGCTTTCTTT,CASSLNPGDTEAFF
TRBJ1-2,12,TRBV5-1,.,TGCGCCAGCAGCTTGGACAGGATGGGCTACACCTTC,CASSLDRMGYTF
TRBJ2-1,15,TRBV7-3,.,TGTGCCAGCAGCTTACAAGCCGACTCCTACAATGAGCAGTTCTTC,CASSLQADSYNEQFF
TRBJ2-3,15,TRBV30,TRBD2,TGTGCCTGGAGCGTGGACGGGAGGGGCACAGATACGCAGTATTTT,CAWSVDGRGTDTQYF
TRBJ2-1,15,TRBV6-5,TRBD2,TGTGCCAGCAGTTATAGCGGGGGCTCCTACAATGAGCAGTTCTTC,CASSYSGGSYNEQFF
TRBJ1-2,13,TRBV27,.,TGTGCCAGCAGTTTACGGGAGCACTATGGCTACACCTTC,CASSLREHYGYTF
TRBJ1-2,14,TRBV28,TRBD1,TGTGCCAGCAGAGGGACAGGGGGTGTCTATGGCTACACCTTC,CASRGTGGVYGYTF
TRBJ2-3,15,TRBV5-8,.,TGTGCCAGCAGCTTGGCCTTAGATAGCACAGATACGCAGTATTTT,CASSLALDSTDTQYF
TRBJ1-3,16,TRBV18,.,TGTGCCAGCTCTAGGGGACTGGGCCAAGGAGGAAACACCATATATTTT,CASSRGLGQGGNTIYF
TRBJ1-2,15,TRBV5-5,.,TGTGCCAGCAGTGGGGCCCGTTGGACGGATCATGGCTACACCTTC,CASSGARWTDHGYTF
TRBJ2-7,14,TRBV7-2,TRBD2,TGTGCCAGCAGCTCTAGCGGGTACGTCTACGAGCAGTACTTC,CASSSSGYVYEQYF
TRBJ2-3,15,TRBV4-1,TRBD2,TGCGCCAGCAAAACCGGGACTAGGGCGGCAGATACGCAGTATTTT,CASKTGTRAADTQYF
TRBJ2-7,14,TRBV7-2,TRBD1,TGTGCCAGCAGCCTCGGGACAGGGCACGCCGAGCAGTACTTC,CASSLGTGHAEQYF
TRBJ2-3,12,TRBV4-1,.,TGCGCCAGCAGCCAGGCCGGGGGTACGCAGTATTTT,CASSQAGGTQYF
TRBJ1-2,14,TRBV5-4,.,TGTGCCAGCAGCTTGGCGGGGTCGGTTCATGGCTACACCTTC,CASSLAGSVHGYTF
TRBJ2-5,16,TRBV7-7,TRBD2,TGTGCTAGCAGCTTACGACTAGCAAAGGGGTATGAGACCCAGTACTTC,CASSLRLAKGYETQYF
TRBJ1-3,14,TRBV30,.,TGTGCCTGGCAGGCAGAGAGCTCTGGAAACACCATATATTTT,CAWQAESSGNTIYF
TRBJ1-1,15,TRBV5-1,.,TGCGCCAGCAGCTTGTTGGCTAGCTCCCCCCTTGAAGCTTTCTTT,CASSLLASSPLEAFF
TRBJ1-2,15,TRBV18,.,TGTGCCAGCTCACCACCGGGGGCAGCGGACTATGGCTACACCTTC,CASSPPGAADYGYTF
TRBJ1-1,15,TRBV6-5,TRBD1,TGTGCCAGCAGTTACTCGCCGACAGGGGACACTGAAGCTTTCTTT,CASSYSPTGDTEAFF
TRBJ1-1,14,TRBV28,.,TGTGCCAGCAGGCCAGGGGATAAGGACACTGAAGCTTTCTTT,CASRPGDKDTEAFF
TRBJ2-7,14,TRBV7-9,TRBD1,TGTGCCAGCAGCAGGACAGGGCGGGCCTACGAGCAGTACTTC,CASSRTGRAYEQYF
TRBJ1-4,14,TRBV19,.,TGTGCCAGTAGTCGCGGGGCCGTAAATGAAAAACTGTTTTTT,CASSRGAVNEKLFF
TRBJ2-2,15,TRBV18,.,TGTGCCAGCTCCCCTAGCCGGGCTTGGACCGGGGAGCTGTTTTTT,CASSPSRAWTGELFF